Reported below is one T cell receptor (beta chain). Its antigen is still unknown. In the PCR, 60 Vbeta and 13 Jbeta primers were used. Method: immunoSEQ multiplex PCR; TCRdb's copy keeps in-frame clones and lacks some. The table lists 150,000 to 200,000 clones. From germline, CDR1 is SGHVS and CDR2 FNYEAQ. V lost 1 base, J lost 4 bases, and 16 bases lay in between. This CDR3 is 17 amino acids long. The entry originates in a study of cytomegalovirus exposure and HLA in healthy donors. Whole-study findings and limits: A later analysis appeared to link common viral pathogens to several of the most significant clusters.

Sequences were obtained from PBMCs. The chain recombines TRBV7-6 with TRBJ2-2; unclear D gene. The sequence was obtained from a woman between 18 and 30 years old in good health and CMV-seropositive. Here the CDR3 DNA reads TGTGCCAGCAGCTTAGGCGCCCCCCCTCTCGGCACCGGGGAGCTGTTTTTT. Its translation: CASSLGAPPLGTGELFF.